The TCR beta chain under discussion was sequenced for a study of OX40 agonist ivuxolimab in advanced cancers. Background for the entire study: Ivuxolimab, which targeted the costimulatory receptor OX40 (CD134), was an agonistic, fully human IgG2 monoclonal antibody. Intravenous ivuxolimab was administered to patients every 2 weeks at six dose levels: 0.01, 0.1, 0.3, 1.5, 3 and 10 mg/kg. Of the approximately 54 dose-escalation patients, hepatocellular carcinoma was present in some 19, melanoma in roughly 15, renal cell carcinoma in 9 and head and neck cancer in 9. In the dose-escalation cohort, 70% to 85% of patients were male, and the mean age was approximately 60 years, with a range of about 20 to 79. Prior anti-PD-1, anti-PD-L1 or anti-CTLA-4 therapy was permitted, and checkpoint inhibitors had been received by about 36% of dose-escalation patients. Partial responses occurred in three dose-escalation patients: two with cutaneous melanoma and one with hepatocellular carcinoma. Peripheral TCRbeta sequencing aimed to test whether ivuxolimab altered TCR sequence diversity and caused clonal T-cell expansion. The monotherapy dose-escalation portion (N = 52 patients) of the phase I ivuxolimab trial is reported in the paper.

Genomic DNA was extracted from sorted cells for sequencing of the TCRbeta CDR3 region. The immunoSEQ Assay was used for sequencing of TCRbeta CDR3 regions. In TCRdb, the immuneACCESS table is reduced to in-frame sequences with V and J assigned. These tables do not hold every clone; where another copy was compared, an unresolved V gene accounts for under half, and the others remain unexplained. This sample comprises roughly 32,000 clones, about 80% of them detected only once. 20% to 25% of the sample belongs to the ten largest clones. The trial excluded patients who had a history of autoimmune disease or who were on systemic immunosuppression. Peripheral blood for TCR sequencing was collected from all dose cohorts at baseline, on cycle 4 day 1, and on cycle 7 day 1. The samples were taken from a phase I, first-in-human, multicenter, open-label dose-escalation trial of ivuxolimab. Adults with locally advanced or metastatic head and neck squamous cell, hepatocellular, melanoma or renal cell carcinoma were enrolled in the trial. Before TCR sequencing, CD4+ T cells and CD8+ T cells from peripheral blood were sorted into separate populations.

The CDR3 runs 14 amino acids, cysteine and phenylalanine included. The entry retains the CDR3 DNA only, 42 bases that are in frame from base 1. Cut back by 4 bases and 1 base, the V and J ends lie 11 bases apart. The germline V gene supplies CDR1 SGHRS and CDR2 YFSETQ. The paper's findings and limits, for the study overall: In the 0.1-3.0 mg/kg groups, partial responders had among the lowest normalized peripheral clonal expansion, particularly in CD8+ T cells. On average, CD8+ T cells showed more expanded clones than CD4+ T cells after ivuxolimab. At doses from 0.1 to 3.0 mg/kg, clonal expansion was seen in both CD4+ and CD8+ blood T cells between baseline and week 6. Low levels of normalized T-cell clonal expansion were also shown by some nonresponding patients. The antigen specificity of the clonally expanded peripheral T cells was not determined.

About this clone: What this receptor recognizes is not known. There are no base qualities to consult, and no much larger clone falls within one base.

Sequences were derived from CD4+ or CD8+ T cells sorted from blood, sampled in a trial of the OX40 agonist ivuxolimab. The receptor's source is an adult with an advanced solid tumor such as melanoma, head and neck, liver or kidney cancer. This chain is built from TRBV5-1 and TRBJ2-5; the D gene lacks a confident call. The CDR3 in this case is CASSGPNLQETQYF. The nucleotides are TGCGCCAGCAGCGGCCCCAATCTCCAAGAGACCCAGTACTTC.